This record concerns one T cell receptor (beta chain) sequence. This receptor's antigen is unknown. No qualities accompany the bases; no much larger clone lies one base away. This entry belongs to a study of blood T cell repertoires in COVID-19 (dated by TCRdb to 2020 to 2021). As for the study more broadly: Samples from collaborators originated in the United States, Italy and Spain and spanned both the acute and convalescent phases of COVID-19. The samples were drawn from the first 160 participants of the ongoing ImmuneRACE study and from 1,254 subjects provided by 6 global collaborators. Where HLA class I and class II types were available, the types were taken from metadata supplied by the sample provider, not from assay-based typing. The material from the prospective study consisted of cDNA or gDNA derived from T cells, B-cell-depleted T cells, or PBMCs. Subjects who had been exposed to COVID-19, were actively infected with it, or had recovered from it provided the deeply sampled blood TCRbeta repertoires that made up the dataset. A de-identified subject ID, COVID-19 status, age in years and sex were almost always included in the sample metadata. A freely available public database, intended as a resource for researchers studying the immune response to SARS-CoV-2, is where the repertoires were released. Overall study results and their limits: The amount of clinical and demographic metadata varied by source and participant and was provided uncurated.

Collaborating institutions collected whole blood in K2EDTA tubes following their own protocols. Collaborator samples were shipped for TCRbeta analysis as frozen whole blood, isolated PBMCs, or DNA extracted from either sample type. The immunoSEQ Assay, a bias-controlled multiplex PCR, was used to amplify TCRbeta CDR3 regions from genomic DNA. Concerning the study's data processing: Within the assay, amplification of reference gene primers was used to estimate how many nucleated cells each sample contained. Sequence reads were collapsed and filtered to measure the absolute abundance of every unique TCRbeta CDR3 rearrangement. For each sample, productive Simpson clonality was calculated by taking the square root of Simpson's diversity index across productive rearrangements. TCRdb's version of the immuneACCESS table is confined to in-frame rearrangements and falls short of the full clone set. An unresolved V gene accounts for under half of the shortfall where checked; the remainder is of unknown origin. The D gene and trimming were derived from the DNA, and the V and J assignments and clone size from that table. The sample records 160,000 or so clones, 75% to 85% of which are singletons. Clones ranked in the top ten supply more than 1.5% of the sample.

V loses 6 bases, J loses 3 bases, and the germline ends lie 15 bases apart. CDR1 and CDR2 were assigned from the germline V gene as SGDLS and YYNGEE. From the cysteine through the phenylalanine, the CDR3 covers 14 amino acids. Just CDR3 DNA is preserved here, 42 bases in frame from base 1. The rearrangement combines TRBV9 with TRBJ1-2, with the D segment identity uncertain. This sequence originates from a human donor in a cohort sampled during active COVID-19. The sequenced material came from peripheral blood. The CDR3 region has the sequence CASTQEGFYYGYTF. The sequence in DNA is TGTGCCAGCACGCAGGAGGGTTTTTACTATGGCTACACCTTC.